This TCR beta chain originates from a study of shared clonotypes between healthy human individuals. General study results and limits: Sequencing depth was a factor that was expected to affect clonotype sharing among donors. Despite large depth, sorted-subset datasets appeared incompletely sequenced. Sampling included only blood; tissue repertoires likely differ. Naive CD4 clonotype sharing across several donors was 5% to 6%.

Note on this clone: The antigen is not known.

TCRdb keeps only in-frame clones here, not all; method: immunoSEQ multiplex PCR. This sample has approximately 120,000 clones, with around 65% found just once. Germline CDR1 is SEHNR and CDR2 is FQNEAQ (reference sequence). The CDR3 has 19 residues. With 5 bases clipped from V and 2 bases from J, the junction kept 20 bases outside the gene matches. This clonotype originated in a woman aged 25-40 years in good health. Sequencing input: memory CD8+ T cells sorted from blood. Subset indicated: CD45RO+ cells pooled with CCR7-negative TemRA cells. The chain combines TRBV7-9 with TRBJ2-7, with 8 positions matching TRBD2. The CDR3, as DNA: TGTGCCAGCAGCCCCCCGGGGGAGGTAGCGGGACACAAAACCTACGAGCAGTACTTC. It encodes CASSPPGEVAGHKTYEQYF.